What follows is one T cell receptor (beta chain) and its context. Its antigen is unknown. The source of the sample is a study of cytomegalovirus exposure and HLA in healthy donors. About the study: Assignment to the Caucasian-associated ancestry cluster applied to less than 85% of the approximately 390 genotyped donors. Study-level findings and limits: In an earlier analysis, productive rearrangement rates for most beta V segments clustered near 87% or 30%.

The germline CDR1 and CDR2 sequences are SGDLS and YYNGEE. The CDR3 totals 15 residues. V dropped 4 bases and J dropped 3 bases, with 16 bases sitting between them. PCR was performed using 60 Vbeta and 13 Jbeta primers. In the source study's methods: Among the unique TCR beta chains that a later analysis counted, 80 million to 100 million in all, roughly 10 million were shared. TCRdb's table, derived via immunoSEQ multiplex PCR, lists solely in-frame clones and lacks some. The D gene and trimming were derived from the DNA, and the V and J assignments and clone size from that table. The sample lists 100,000 to 150,000 clones; around 84% were seen once.

This TCR came from a man aged 18 to 29 in good health and CMV-seronegative. Sequenced: PBMCs. This chain connects TRBV9 to TRBJ1-1; D uncertain. In nucleotides, the CDR3 is TGTGCCAGCAGCCGGGATCAAACAACACACACTGAAGCTTTCTTT. Translation: CASSRDQTTHTEAFF.